This T cell receptor (beta chain) was identified in a study of T and B cells in COVID-19 patients. In the study overall: Most recovered patients had mild to moderate COVID-19 treated as outpatients.

General study findings and limits: Exclusive to the recovered cohort were some 2,500 TCR clusters, 30 to 40 of them with low generation probability. Few blood samples existed from mildly ill patients during symptoms or early in severe cases.

With regard to this clonotype: What it recognizes is unknown.

BIOMED2 TRB-A/B primer pools were used in multiplex TRB PCR. MiXCR, run by TCRdb on the multiplex PCR reads, gives a single entry per CDR3 protein. The sample holds roughly 25,000 distinct CDR3 sequences, approximately 32% seen once. Blood genomic DNA input for TRB amplification was about 240-500 ng. Sequenced input: blood. The source of this sequence is a human donor who had recovered from COVID-19.

CDR3 amino acids: CAISGRTSAGSEQFF. CDR3 DNA sequence: TGTGCCATCAGTGGCAGGACTAGCGCAGGAAGTGAGCAGTTCTTC. The rearrangement joins TRBV10-3 to TRBJ2-1; 9 nucleotides align to TRBD2. Germline V lookup: CDR1 ENHRY, CDR2 SYGVKD. V lost 4 bases, J lost 9 bases, and 10 bases stayed unmatched. The CDR3 covers 15 residues.